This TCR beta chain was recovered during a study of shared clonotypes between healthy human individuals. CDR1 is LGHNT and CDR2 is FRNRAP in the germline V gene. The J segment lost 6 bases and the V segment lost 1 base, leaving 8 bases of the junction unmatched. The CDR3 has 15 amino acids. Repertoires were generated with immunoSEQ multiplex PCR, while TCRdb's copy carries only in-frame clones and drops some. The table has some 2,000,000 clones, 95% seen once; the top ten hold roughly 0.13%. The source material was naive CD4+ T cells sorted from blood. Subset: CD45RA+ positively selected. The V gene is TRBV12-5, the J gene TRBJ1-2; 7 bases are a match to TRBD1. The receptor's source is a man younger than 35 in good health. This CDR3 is CASGLDQGGANGYTF. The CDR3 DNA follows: TGTGCTAGTGGTTTGGACCAGGGGGGGGCGAATGGCTACACCTTC.